This T cell receptor beta chain was captured in a study of blood T cell repertoires in COVID-19. The length of the CDR3 is 15 residues. Trimming took off 3 bases at V and 8 bases at J, with 17 bases between the two ends. Germline-derived CDR1 and CDR2 are KGHSH and LQKENI. This clone has more than one count but fewer than ten. The cohort comprised adults aged roughly 18 to 95 years residing in 20 to 30 US areas. Per the original methods: Amplification with reference gene primers provided the estimates of nucleated cell counts. TCRdb keeps only in-frame clones here, not all; method: immunoSEQ multiplex PCR. Clone size and the V and J calls come from that table; the DNA yielded D and trimming. The sample includes 200,000 or so clones, under 90% seen only once; the top ten take 4.8%.

The source of this sequence is a woman aged 45-65 years who had been exposed to COVID-19. Sample: PBMCs or T cells enriched from blood (not recorded which). The chain combines TRBV18 with TRBJ2-1; a possible D gene is TRBD1 (7 bases). CDR3 residues: CASSPRQGGGDEQFF. The CDR3 bases are TGTGCCAGCTCACCCCGACAGGGAGGAGGAGATGAGCAGTTCTTC.